The 30 T cell receptor beta chains listed next were all sequenced from one sample in a study of blood T cell repertoires in COVID-19. TCRdb's table, derived via immunoSEQ multiplex PCR, lists solely in-frame clones and lacks some. This table has 160,000 or so clones, around nine tenths appearing once. Sequences were obtained from peripheral blood. The receptors come from a woman between 65 and 79 years old with COVID-19, enrolled during active disease.

For this clone: The sample has other DNA sequences that encode this CDR3 too. The chain combines TRBV5-1 with TRBJ1-1, with TRBD1 matching over 7 bases. The CDR3 totals 14 residues. The germline gives CDR1 SGHRS, CDR2 YFSETQ. V shed 1 base, J shed 3 bases, and the junction held 3 bases outside the gene matches. This chain's CDR3 is CASSLRQGDTEAFF. For the CDR3, the DNA is TGCGCCAGCAGCTTGCGACAGGGTGACACTGAAGCTTTCTTT. Combining the CDR3 with reference TRBV5-1 and TRBJ1-1 gives the whole variable domain KAGVTQTPRYLIKTRGQQVTLSCSPISGHRSVSWYQQTPGQGLQFLFEYFSETQRNKGNFPGRFSGRQFSNSRSEMNVSTLELGDSALYLCASSLRQGDTEAFFGQGTRLTVV.

With regard to this clone: This CDR3 is also generated by other DNA sequences in the sample. The chain links TRBV28 to TRBJ1-3; 7 positions agree with TRBD1. V lost 2 bases, J lost 4 bases, and 5 bases stayed unmatched. Germline V lookup: CDR1 MDHEN, CDR2 SYDVKM. The CDR3 contains 15 residues. The CDR3 nucleotides are TGTGCCAGCAGTTTAAGGGGGCTTGGGGGAAACACCATATATTTT. Its protein is CASSLRGLGGNTIYF.

This clone was picked up one time. The chain has TRBV4-1 and TRBJ2-1; the match to TRBD2 covers 10 bases. V was pared by 1 base and J by 10 bases, with 13 bases of the junction left unmatched. CDR3 length: 17 amino acids. Germline assignment: CDR1 MGHRA and CDR2 YSYEKL. CDR3 loop: CASSQVPSGGAMGEQFF. Written as DNA, the CDR3 is TGCGCCAGCAGCCAAGTACCGAGCGGGGGGGCTATGGGAGAGCAGTTCTTC.

In DNA, the CDR3 is TGTGCCAGCAGCGTAAACTGGGGGGACTCCGGCAATGAGCAGTTCTTC. Translation: CASSVNWGDSGNEQFF. J is TRBJ2-1 and V is TRBV7-9, with D perhaps TRBD2 (6 bases). The germline gives CDR1 SEHNR, CDR2 FQNEAQ (reference sequence). This CDR3 comprises 16 residues. The V and J ends lost 5 bases and 6 bases respectively, with 20 bases between them.

The genes are TRBV29-1 and TRBJ2-5; TRBD2 matches 8 bases. The J segment lost 5 bases and the V segment lost 7 bases, leaving 18 bases of the junction unmatched. CDR1 is SQVTM, CDR2 ANQGSEA, per germline. This CDR3 is built from 16 residues. The CDR3 bases are TGCAGCGCTGTTGATTGGAGCGGGGGCAGATGGGAGACCCAGTACTTC. Its translation is CSAVDWSGGRWETQYF.

The chain couples TRBV5-6 to TRBJ1-2; 8 positions agree with TRBD1. Unmatched junction bases numbered 13, after V lost 4 bases and J lost 8 bases. Germline loops: CDR1 SGHDT, CDR2 YYEEEE. This CDR3 is built from 15 residues. This chain's CDR3 is CASSLGQGKLYGYTF. The CDR3 bases are TGTGCCAGCAGCCTTGGACAGGGAAAGTTGTACGGCTACACCTTC.

The rearrangement uses TRBV15 and TRBJ1-5, with 9 bases identical to TRBD1. Germline lookup yields CDR1 LNHNV and CDR2 YYDKDF (reference sequence). The junction had 7 bases not matched to a gene; V was cut back by 4 bases and J by 3 bases. The CDR3 spans 16 residues. This chain's CDR3 is CATSIRGQGTNQPQHF. DNA for the CDR3: TGTGCCACCAGCATTCGGGGACAGGGCACCAATCAGCCCCAGCATTTT. Filled out from reference TRBV15 and TRBJ1-5, the complete variable domain reads DAMVIQNPRYQVTQFGKPVTLSCSQTLNHNVMYWYQQKSSQAPKLLFHYYDKDFNNEADTPDNFQSRRPNTSFCFLDIRSPGLGDTAMYLCATSIRGQGTNQPQHFGDGTRLSIL.

CDR3 sequence (DNA): TGTGCCAGCAGTGGAGGGACAGGGGGCGCAGATTTAGGAGAGACCCAGTACTTC. Translating gives CASSGGTGGADLGETQYF. The rearrangement links TRBV6-1 to TRBJ2-5; 12 bases match TRBD1. Losses at the gene ends were 4 bases for V and 4 bases for J; bases not matched to a gene: 13. Germline V gene sequence: CDR1 MNHNS, CDR2 SASEGT. There are 18 residues in the CDR3.

The chain uses TRBV28 and TRBJ1-5; 9 bases align to TRBD1. In germline, CDR1 is MDHEN, CDR2 SYDVKM. The CDR3 has 15 amino acids. J lost 5 bases, V lost 5 bases, and 7 bases had no gene match. CDR3 sequence (DNA): TGTGCCAGCAGTCCGCCGACAGGGGGGGATCAGCCCCAGCATTTT. This gives the protein CASSPPTGGDQPQHF.

Details on this clone: Other DNA sequences in the sample encode the same CDR3. This chain joins TRBV5-1 and TRBJ2-3, with TRBD1 matching over 7 bases. CDR1 and CDR2 (germline): SGHRS, YFSETQ. Losses at the gene ends were 3 bases for V and 0 bases for J; bases not matched to a gene: 1. The CDR3 totals 14 residues. CDR3 sequence: CASSWDSSTDTQYF. The CDR3 bases are TGCGCCAGCAGCTGGGACAGTAGCACAGATACGCAGTATTTT.

CDR3 in DNA: TGTGCCAGCAGTGGGGGCAGGGTTGAAAACATTCAGTACTTC. Translating gives CASSGGRVENIQYF. V is TRBV28 and J is TRBJ2-4; D may be TRBD1 (6 bases). V lost 5 bases and J lost 5, with 13 bases in between. CDR1 and CDR2 (germline): MDHEN, SYDVKM. CDR3 length: 14 residues.

The V and J genes are TRBV7-2 and TRBJ1-1; D is uncertain. This CDR3 is 11 amino acids long. V lost 3 bases and J lost 7, with 6 bases in between. Germline V gene data show CDR1 as SGHTA and CDR2 as FQGNSA. CDR3 protein: CASSFRFEAFF. The CDR3 nucleotides are TGTGCCAGCAGCTTCAGGTTTGAAGCTTTCTTT.

The chain has TRBV29-1 and TRBJ1-1; tentatively, D is TRBD1 (6 bases). Trimming removed 1 base from V and 4 bases from J, with 10 bases in between. This CDR3 contains 13 residues. The germline V gene has CDR1 SQVTM and CDR2 ANQGSEA. The CDR3 here is CSVEGGGGTEAFF. The CDR3 DNA reads as TGCAGCGTTGAAGGCGGGGGCGGCACTGAAGCTTTCTTT.

This clone has only a few counts. The V and J genes are TRBV19 and TRBJ2-7; a possible D gene is TRBD2 (5 bases). This CDR3 is built from 13 residues. Germline-derived CDR1 and CDR2 are LNHDA and SQIVND (reference sequence). V was shortened by 6 bases and J by 4 bases, with 13 bases between the two germline ends. CDR3 in amino acids: CASRDSYRYEQYF. In DNA form, the CDR3 reads TGTGCCAGTAGGGACTCGTATCGGTACGAGCAGTACTTC.

As for this clone: Other nucleotide sequences from this sample produce the same CDR3. The V and J genes are TRBV5-1 and TRBJ2-5; 7 bases agree with TRBD1. Germline V gene sequence: CDR1 SGHRS, CDR2 YFSETQ. The CDR3 has 14 amino acids. Germline trimming cut 0 bases from V and 5 bases from J; bases unmatched to any gene: 4. The CDR3 here is CASSLGQGRETQYF. Written as DNA, the CDR3 is TGCGCCAGCAGCTTGGGACAGGGAAGGGAGACCCAGTACTTC.

J is TRBJ2-5 and V is TRBV5-4; 8 nucleotides agree with TRBD2. Trimming took 4 bases from V and 5 from J; bases not matched to a gene: 10. Germline V gene sequence: CDR1 SGHNT, CDR2 YYREEE (reference sequence). The CDR3 spans 15 residues. Here the CDR3 reads CASSPGGGNGETQYF. The DNA of the CDR3 is TGTGCCAGCAGCCCTGGCGGGGGGAACGGTGAGACCCAGTACTTC.

The chain recombines TRBV7-8 with TRBJ1-2; D ambiguous. V shed 3 bases and J shed 4 bases, with 9 bases lying between them. CDR1 is SGHVS, CDR2 FQNEAQ, per germline. The CDR3 spans 13 residues. DNA of the CDR3: TGTGCCAGCAGCTTTCGGCGGTCCTATGGCTACACCTTC. Translation: CASSFRRSYGYTF.

The chain carries TRBV28 and TRBJ1-3; D unclear. V dropped 4 bases and J dropped 0 bases, with 10 bases sitting between them. Per the germline V gene, CDR1 is MDHEN and CDR2 is SYDVKM. There are 15 residues in the CDR3. The CDR3 here is CASSSVKFSGNTIYF. In DNA, the CDR3 is TGTGCCAGCAGTTCAGTAAAATTCTCTGGAAACACCATATATTTT.

J is TRBJ2-2 and V is TRBV7-3; 13 bases map to TRBD2. Germline V gives CDR1 SGHTA, CDR2 FQGTGA. Losses at the gene ends were 4 bases for V and 8 bases for J; bases not matched to a gene: 4. This CDR3 region has 15 residues. CDR3 sequence: CASSSLAGGPGELFF. Written as DNA, the CDR3 is TGTGCCAGCAGCTCACTAGCGGGGGGGCCTGGGGAGCTGTTTTTT.

V gene TRBV9 combines with J gene TRBJ1-6, with a weak D call TRBD1 (5 bases). CDR3 length: 14 amino acids. The V gene lost 4 bases and the J gene lost 7 bases, with 12 bases spanning the gap. Germline CDR1 reads SGDLS; CDR2 reads YYNGEE. CDR3 in DNA: TGTGCCAGCAGCCCTTCAGGGTCCAATTCACCCCTCCACTTT. This encodes CASSPSGSNSPLHF. Based on the CDR3 plus reference TRBV9 and TRBJ1-6, the full variable domain is DSGVTQTPKHLITATGQRVTLRCSPRSGDLSVYWYQQSLDQGLQFLIQYYNGEERAKGNILERFSAQQFPDLHSELNLSSLELGDSALYFCASSPSGSNSPLHFGNGTRLTVT.

This sequence joins TRBV12-3 or TRBV12-4 and TRBJ1-2, with no clear D. This CDR3 region has 12 residues. Deletions cut 5 bases from V and 5 bases from J, with 9 bases between. Here the CDR3 reads CASSLPAYGYTF. In nucleotides, the CDR3 is TGTGCCAGCAGTCTCCCAGCGTATGGCTACACCTTC.

This rearrangement joins TRBV18 to TRBJ1-4; 7 bases align to TRBD1. V dropped 1 base and J dropped 4; count of bases not matched to a gene: 3. The CDR3 runs 15 residues. Per germline, CDR1 KGHSH and CDR2 LQKENI. CDR3 in amino acids: CASSPQGARNEKLFF. The CDR3 DNA reads TGTGCCAGCTCACCACAGGGGGCGCGTAATGAAAAACTGTTTTTT.

The CDR3 here is CASSFLGGVGQPQHF. In nucleotides, the CDR3 is TGTGCCAGCAGTTTCCTCGGGGGGGTGGGTCAGCCCCAGCATTTT. The V and J genes are TRBV6-2 or TRBV6-3 and TRBJ1-5; a possible D gene is TRBD1 (5 bases). Per the germline V gene, CDR1 is MNHEY and CDR2 is SVGEGT. This CDR3 is 15 amino acids long. Between the trimmed V and J ends, which lost 4 bases and 6 bases, there was a span of 16 bases.

This rearrangement joins TRBV7-2 to TRBJ2-7; possible D gene TRBD2, 5 bases. The germline gives CDR1 SGHTA, CDR2 FQGNSA. The CDR3 is made up of 15 amino acids. With 1 base removed from V and 4 bases from J, the gap between germline ends came to 14 bases. The DNA of the CDR3 is TGTGCCAGCAGCTTAGACGGTAGCACGGGGTACGAGCAGTACTTC. Amino acids: CASSLDGSTGYEQYF. The full variable domain, its missing parts supplied by reference TRBV7-2 and TRBJ2-7, is GAGVSQSPSNKVTEKGKDVELRCDPISGHTALYWYRQSLGQGLEFLIYFQGNSAPDKSGLPSDRFSAERTGGSVSTLTIQRTQQEDSAVYLCASSLDGSTGYEQYFGPGTRLTVT.

J is TRBJ2-2 and V is TRBV19; TRBD1 aligns across 7 bases. J was trimmed by 5 bases and V by 5 bases; bases with no gene match: 8. This CDR3 is 15 amino acids long. Germline V CDR1 and CDR2: LNHDA, SQIVND (reference sequence). The CDR3 DNA reads TGTGCCAGTAGTCTTACAGGGGTTCGAACCGGGGAGCTGTTTTTT. Translated, it gives CASSLTGVRTGELFF.

This clone was counted once. The rearrangement uses TRBV28 and TRBJ1-2; D is unclear. Trimming shortened V by 10 bases and J by 4 bases, and 16 bases separated the two germline ends. Germline V CDR1 and CDR2: MDHEN, SYDVKM. CDR3 length equals 13 residues. The CDR3, as DNA: TGTGCCATCCTCCTCGAGGGAAGCTATGGCTACACCTTC. Protein sequence: CAILLEGSYGYTF.

The chain is built from TRBV7-2 and TRBJ1-6; D gene uncertain. Deletions cut 1 base from V and 9 bases from J, with 10 bases between. There are 14 residues in the CDR3. Germline V gene data show CDR1 as SGHTA and CDR2 as FQGNSA. The CDR3 loop is CASSLGTAGSPLHF. CDR3 sequence (DNA): TGTGCCAGCAGCTTAGGAACCGCGGGTTCACCCCTCCACTTT.

This sequence joins TRBV11-2 and TRBJ2-2, with D possibly TRBD1 on 5 matching bases. The V end was cut by 3 bases, the J end by 3 bases, with 8 bases between. The CDR3 loop spans 14 amino acids. Germline CDR1 SGHAT, CDR2 FQNNGV. CDR3 residues: CASSFRGYTGELFF. CDR3 sequence (DNA): TGTGCCAGCAGCTTTAGGGGCTACACCGGGGAGCTGTTTTTT.

The genes are TRBV7-9 and TRBJ1-1; D is ambiguous. The CDR3 covers 14 residues. From germline, CDR1 is SEHNR and CDR2 FQNEAQ (reference sequence). The V end was cut by 3 bases, the J end by 0 bases, with 8 bases between. The CDR3 spells CASSLLSVNTEAFF. Here the CDR3 DNA reads TGTGCCAGCAGCTTGTTGTCGGTGAACACTGAAGCTTTCTTT. The whole variable domain, filled in from reference TRBV7-9 and TRBJ1-1, reads DTGVSQNPRHKITKRGQNVTFRCDPISEHNRLYWYRQTLGQGPEFLTYFQNEAQLEKSRLLSDRFSAERPKGSFSTLEIQRTEQGDSAMYLCASSLLSVNTEAFFGQGTRLTVV.

The chain couples TRBV6-1 to TRBJ2-7; 9 nucleotides align to TRBD1. This CDR3 spans 16 amino acids. CDR1 is MNHNS, CDR2 SASEGT, per germline. The V and J ends lost 4 bases and 2 bases, in that order; junction bases with no gene match: 9. The CDR3 protein is CASSGPGDRATYEQYF. DNA of the CDR3: TGTGCCAGCAGTGGACCCGGGGACAGGGCAACCTACGAGCAGTACTTC.